Each of the 13 T cell receptor beta chains below was sequenced from the same sample in a study of beta chain features in type 1 diabetes (dated by TCRdb to 2016 to 2018). Results the study describes overall, beyond this receptor: Type 1 diabetes patients showed a moderate but significant shortening of TCRB CDR3 length in all four CD4+ subsets.

The library was obtained by the immunoSEQ multiplex PCR assay. The entire isolated RNA was reverse transcribed using the High Capacity cDNA Reverse Transcription Kit, and thus expressed TCRB transcripts were sequenced. TCRdb provides this immuneACCESS table in a form limited to in-frame rearrangements. Some clones are lacking; in checked studies, under half of them reflect an unresolved V gene, and why the rest are absent is not known. The sample contains about 260,000 clones, approximately 25% of them found a single time. The ten largest clones capture roughly 0.013% of the sample. Their cognate antigens are unknown. Specimen: naive CD4+ T cells from blood. Sample cell subset or site, as interpreted from the label and publication: true naive CD4+ T cells. These receptors were collected from a woman in her thirties with type 1 diabetes.

J is TRBJ2-7 and V is TRBV30; 9 nucleotides match TRBD1. The CDR3 totals 14 residues. V lost 3 bases, J lost 11 bases, and 14 bases stayed unmatched. The V gene's germline CDR1 is GTSNPN and CDR2 SVGIG (reference sequence). CDR3 nucleotide sequence: TGTGCCTGGAGCGATCCGGGACAGGGCTCGATGGAGTACTTC. Its protein product is CAWSDPGQGSMEYF.

The chain links TRBV7-9 to TRBJ1-4; 8 nucleotides match TRBD1. The germline CDR1 and CDR2 sequences are SEHNR and FQNEAQ (reference sequence). CDR3 size: 15 residues. Trimming at V came to 5 bases and at J to 7 bases, leaving 9 bases not matched to a gene. The CDR3 nucleotides are TGTGCCAGCAGCCAAGGGACAGGAGGGCGTGAAAAACTGTTTTTT. Protein sequence: CASSQGTGGREKLFF. Variable domain in full (rest from reference TRBV7-9 and TRBJ1-4): DTGVSQNPRHKITKRGQNVTFRCDPISEHNRLYWYRQTLGQGPEFLTYFQNEAQLEKSRLLSDRFSAERPKGSFSTLEIQRTEQGDSAMYLCASSQGTGGREKLFFGSGTQLSVL.

This chain links TRBV6-1 with TRBJ2-7; D possibly corresponds to TRBD2 (6 bases). CDR1 and CDR2 from the germline V gene are MNHNS and SASEGT. The V end lost 5 bases, the J end lost 3 bases, and 11 bases lay between the germline ends. The CDR3 spans 13 residues. In nucleotides, the CDR3 is TGTGCCAGCAGTTTAGCGGTACACTACGAGCAGTACTTC. Translation gives CASSLAVHYEQYF.

The genes are TRBV7-2 and TRBJ2-2; D unresolved. The ends were cut back, 5 bases at V and 8 bases at J, with 12 bases in the middle. Germline V lookup: CDR1 SGHTA, CDR2 FQGNSA. The CDR3 extends over 13 amino acids. As DNA, the CDR3 is TGTGCCAGCAGCCGCGTAGTTTCTGGGGAGCTGTTTTTT. Protein sequence: CASSRVVSGELFF.

The V and J genes are TRBV4-1 and TRBJ2-3, with 14 nucleotides matching TRBD2. The V segment lost 3 bases and the J segment 0 bases; nucleotides outside the gene matches: 8. This CDR3 spans 19 amino acids. CDR1 MGHRA and CDR2 YSYEKL come from the germline V gene. The CDR3 nucleotides are TGCGCCAGCAGCCACCTCGGACTAGCGGGAGGCCCTAGCACAGATACGCAGTATTTT. As protein: CASSHLGLAGGPSTDTQYF.

The J gene is TRBJ2-1, the V gene TRBV10-3, with D unclear. Germline V CDR1 and CDR2: ENHRY, SYGVKD. Trimming stripped 3 bases from V and 7 bases from J, with 10 bases between. The CDR3 covers 13 residues. The chain's CDR3 is CAISDQVVNEQFF. The CDR3 nucleotides read TGTGCCATCAGTGACCAGGTGGTAAATGAGCAGTTCTTC.

The chain is built from TRBV7-2 and TRBJ2-7; D unresolved. CDR3 length: 15 residues. Germline V gene lookup returns CDR1 SGHTA and CDR2 FQGNSA. The V and J ends lost 3 bases and 2 bases respectively, with 14 bases between them. The CDR3 DNA is TGTGCCAGCAGCTTTGATAGTCATCGGGCCTACGAGCAGTACTTC. It codes for CASSFDSHRAYEQYF.

For this clone: At the DNA level, this CDR3 is encoded by other sequences in the same sample as well. The gene calls are TRBV29-1 and TRBJ2-5; possibly TRBD1 for D (5 bases). Germline V gene lookup returns CDR1 SQVTM and CDR2 ANQGSEA. The CDR3 runs 12 residues. Trimming pared 4 bases from V and 2 bases from J, leaving 8 bases between. CDR3 nucleotides: TGCAGCGTTGGGCAGGGTCAAGAGACCCAGTACTTC. Encoded protein: CSVGQGQETQYF.

The rearrangement uses TRBV30 and TRBJ2-7; 7 bases fit TRBD2. Germline CDR1 and CDR2: GTSNPN and SVGIG (reference sequence). The CDR3 loop spans 15 amino acids. With V trimmed by 3 bases and J by 2 bases, 10 bases remained unmatched. The CDR3, as DNA: TGTGCCTGGAGCTTAAATCCCCGGGAGGCCTACGAGCAGTACTTC. Its protein is CAWSLNPREAYEQYF.

V gene TRBV28 combines with J gene TRBJ1-5; D not resolved. The CDR3 is 13 amino acids. V was clipped by 1 base and J by 9 bases, with 10 bases between them. Germline CDR1 is MDHEN and CDR2 is SYDVKM. This chain's CDR3 is CASSLSGIRPQHF. CDR3 nucleotide sequence: TGTGCCAGCAGTTTATCGGGGATTCGGCCCCAGCATTTT.

The genes are TRBV7-8 and TRBJ2-1; TRBD2 aligns across 10 bases. The CDR3 is 16 amino acids. Germline CDR1 is SGHVS and CDR2 is FQNEAQ. The J segment lost 0 bases and the V segment lost 5 bases, leaving 4 bases of the junction unmatched. CDR3 region: CASSPGLADSYNEQFF. For the CDR3, the DNA is TGTGCCAGCAGCCCCGGACTAGCGGACTCCTACAATGAGCAGTTCTTC.

A few counts support this clone. The chain joins TRBV7-2 to TRBJ2-7, with 9 bases that match TRBD2. The trim removed 7 bases at V and 1 base at J, leaving 2 bases unmatched. This CDR3 spans 13 amino acids. Germline CDR1 SGHTA, CDR2 FQGNSA. The CDR3 protein is CASMLAGSYEQYF. The CDR3 DNA reads TGTGCCAGCATGCTAGCGGGATCCTACGAGCAGTACTTC.

Regarding this clone: The identical CDR3 is also encoded by other nucleotide sequences in the sample. The chain employs TRBV29-1 and TRBJ2-7; TRBD1 might be the D (5 bases). The CDR3 is 12 amino acids. V was cut by 4 bases and J by 0 bases, with 7 bases left in between. Germline CDR1 SQVTM, CDR2 ANQGSEA. The CDR3 coding sequence is TGCAGCGTTGTAAGGGGCTCCTACGAGCAGTACTTC. It encodes CSVVRGSYEQYF.